This is a list of T cell receptor beta chains from one sample in a study of T cells expressing NK-cell markers. For each CDR3 protein, TCRdb gives one entry from its re-call of the 5' RACE reads, without DNA. Its clone listing holds about 260,000 distinct CDR3 sequences. The specimen was blood T cells: a sorted CD56 or NKG2C T cell subset, CD4+ or CD8+ T cells, or bulk PBMC T cells (not recorded which). These receptors were obtained from a man between 18 and 35 years old in good health. CDR3s include the opening cysteine and the closing phenylalanine or tryptophan.

v_gene,j_gene,CDR3aa
TRBV29-1,TRBJ2-1,CSVSPGTSGSWAILDEQFF
TRBV29-1,TRBJ1-4,CSVAQGTNEKLFF
TRBV18,TRBJ2-7,CASSPRDEQYF
TRBV5-6,TRBJ2-1,CASSLASGGEQFF
TRBV24-1,TRBJ2-4,CATSDFAGGQNIQYF
TRBV11-2,TRBJ2-2,CASSGGTDTGELFF
TRBV20-1,TRBJ2-7,CSARDTSGRIEQYF
TRBV27,TRBJ1-5,CASSPFTGNQPQHF
TRBV11-2,TRBJ2-4,CASSSTASGGVAKNIQYF
TRBV6-1,TRBJ2-1,CASSELAGGGNEQFF
TRBV20-1,TRBJ2-5,CSAREPSGSTKTQYF
TRBV6-5,TRBJ2-7,CASSYSWSGGAGSYEQYF
TRBV12-3/TRBV12-4,TRBJ2-5,CASSTHAKETQYF
TRBV24-1,TRBJ2-1,CATSSGLAGVYNEQFF
TRBV19,TRBJ1-1,CASRPGQGRNTEAFF
TRBV28,TRBJ1-1,CASGQLNTEAFF
TRBV20-1,TRBJ2-3,CSAASRSTDTQYF
TRBV6-2/TRBV6-3,TRBJ2-5,CASSYWKGQGEETQYF
TRBV29-1,TRBJ2-1,CSVVWSYNEQFF
TRBV20-1,TRBJ2-3,CSATVALGTDTQYF
TRBV6-1,TRBJ1-6,CASSGGGHNSPLHF
TRBV20-1,TRBJ1-6,CSAPGTWEFGSPLHF